These 28 T cell receptor beta chains share one sample of origin, sequenced in a study of CD4 T cells in relation to SARS-CoV-2 and coronaviruses. CD4+ T cells from unexposed donors were obtained before the COVID-19 pandemic (2011-2018). Produced via immunoSEQ multiplex PCR; TCRdb's table is partial and in-frame only. The data hold just under 65,000 clones, with over 90% observed a single time. Sample: naive CD4+ T cells from PBMCs. Specified subset: naive CD4+ T cells isolated by negative enrichment. These receptors were taken from a human donor in good health.

The chain carries TRBV5-1 and TRBJ1-2, with 8 nucleotides matching TRBD1. The CDR3 is made up of 14 amino acids. V was pared by 4 bases and J by 8 bases, with 10 bases of the junction left unmatched. Germline-derived CDR1 and CDR2 are SGHRS and YFSETQ. CDR3 region: CASSPTGEEKGYTF. Here the CDR3 DNA reads TGCGCCAGCAGCCCGACAGGGGAGGAGAAAGGCTACACCTTC.

The gene calls are TRBV27 and TRBJ2-3; D unclear. This CDR3 region has 14 residues. Germline CDR1 MNHEY, CDR2 SMNVEV (reference sequence). Trimming cost V 0 bases and J 4 bases, with 8 bases left between them. The CDR3 loop reads CASSLSGLADTQYF. As DNA, the CDR3 is TGTGCCAGCAGTTTATCAGGGCTAGCAGATACGCAGTATTTT.

The chain is built from TRBV7-8 and TRBJ2-3; no clear D gene. Trimming shortened V by 4 bases and J by 1 base, and 9 bases separated the two germline ends. The CDR3 spans 14 residues. Per the germline V gene, CDR1 is SGHVS and CDR2 is FQNEAQ. CDR3: CASSSRPGTDTQYF. As DNA, the CDR3 is TGTGCCAGCAGCTCTAGGCCCGGCACAGATACGCAGTATTTT.

The chain carries TRBV6-4 and TRBJ2-7, with 9 bases matching TRBD2. V was pared by 7 bases and J by 3 bases, with 10 bases of the junction left unmatched. CDR1 and CDR2 from the germline V gene are MRHNA and SNTAGT. CDR3 size: 15 residues. The CDR3 here is CASKPEREDFYEQYF. CDR3 nucleotide sequence: TGTGCCAGCAAACCCGAGCGGGAGGACTTCTACGAGCAGTACTTC.

The chain links TRBV5-1 to TRBJ2-1, with 8 bases that match TRBD2. Trimming at V came to 4 bases and at J to 7 bases, leaving 10 bases not matched to a gene. This CDR3 region has 15 residues. Germline V CDR1 and CDR2: SGHRS, YFSETQ. Here the CDR3 reads CASSQSGSGWNEQFF. The CDR3 DNA reads as TGCGCCAGCAGCCAAAGCGGGAGTGGGTGGAATGAGCAGTTCTTC.

V and J are TRBV24-1 and TRBJ2-3, with D tentatively TRBD1 (6 bases). Germline CDR1 KGHDR, CDR2 SFDVKD. The CDR3 is 13 residues long. Trimming shortened V by 9 bases and J by 6 bases, and 15 bases separated the two germline ends. Here the CDR3 reads CATGGGAPDTQYF. CDR3 coding DNA: TGTGCCACCGGTGGGGGCGCTCCCGATACGCAGTATTTT.

The chain recombines TRBV27 with TRBJ2-4, with 7 bases that match TRBD1. CDR1 is MNHEY and CDR2 is SMNVEV in the germline V gene (reference sequence). This CDR3 contains 19 residues. J lost 0 bases, V lost 4 bases, and 15 bases had no gene match. The CDR3 sequence is CASSSNNRDRRIAKNIQYF. In DNA form, the CDR3 reads TGTGCCAGCAGTTCGAATAACCGGGACAGACGAATAGCCAAAAACATTCAGTACTTC.

The rearrangement uses TRBV27 and TRBJ1-5, with D unclear. Germline V gene data show CDR1 as MNHEY and CDR2 as SMNVEV (reference sequence). The CDR3 extends over 13 amino acids. V was shortened by 5 bases and J by 5 bases, with 10 bases between the two germline ends. CDR3 nucleotide sequence: TGTGCCAGCAGTAGAATCCTCGATCAGCCCCAGCATTTT. Amino acids: CASSRILDQPQHF.

Regarding this clone: No conserved phenylalanine or tryptophan ends this CDR3, so it is likely a read error. It is unclear where the CDR3 begins or ends on the DNA, so no DNA is shown, and the CDR3 is as TCRdb lists it. The rearrangement joins TRBV9 to TRBJ1-1. The germline gives CDR1 SGDLS, CDR2 YYNGEE. The CDR3 sequence runs 11 residues, both termini included. This chain's CDR3 is CASSPPMGGFV.

This clone occurred once. The J gene is TRBJ2-3, the V gene TRBV19, with a weak D call TRBD1 (6 bases). Per germline, CDR1 LNHDA and CDR2 SQIVND (reference sequence). V was cut by 0 bases and J by 0 bases, with 19 bases left in between. The CDR3 totals 19 residues. The CDR3 DNA is TGTGCCAGTAGTATAGAGCTTAGTTGGGGACACTCTAGCACAGATACGCAGTATTTT. Protein product: CASSIELSWGHSSTDTQYF.

The rearrangement joins TRBV6-5 to TRBJ1-5; no clear D gene. Trimming cost V 7 bases and J 6 bases, with 10 bases left between them. This CDR3 is 12 amino acids long. Germline CDR1 and CDR2: MNHEY and SVGAGI. CDR3 region: CASTSFVQPQHF. The CDR3 DNA reads TGTGCCAGCACTTCCTTCGTTCAGCCCCAGCATTTT.

J is TRBJ2-2 and V is TRBV6-5; D may be TRBD2 (6 bases). The CDR3 extends over 12 amino acids. Germline loops: CDR1 MNHEY, CDR2 SVGAGI. V lost 6 bases and J lost 6, with 8 bases in between. The chain's CDR3 is CASRGGSGELFF. CDR3 bases: TGTGCCAGCAGGGGGGGTTCCGGGGAGCTGTTTTTT.

This rearrangement joins TRBV5-1 to TRBJ1-1, with D tentatively TRBD1 (5 bases). Trimming took 4 bases from V and 1 from J, leaving 11 bases between them. Germline lookup yields CDR1 SGHRS and CDR2 YFSETQ. The CDR3 contains 14 residues. CDR3 amino acids: CASSLTGPNTEAFF. The CDR3 nucleotides are TGCGCCAGCAGCCTTACAGGTCCGAACACTGAAGCTTTCTTT.

J is TRBJ2-1 and V is TRBV4-2, with 13 bases fitting TRBD2. With V trimmed by 4 bases and J by 13 bases, 10 bases remained unmatched. The CDR3 loop spans 15 amino acids. Germline assignment: CDR1 LGHNA and CDR2 YNFKEQ. Written as DNA, the CDR3 is TGTGCCAGCAGCCCCAGGACTAGCGGGAGAGAGTCTCAGTTCTTC. Its translation: CASSPRTSGRESQFF.

V is TRBV7-6 and J is TRBJ2-7; D tentatively reads TRBD1 or TRBD2 (7 bases each). V lost 3 bases to trimming and J lost 3 bases, with 18 bases between them. Germline V gene data show CDR1 as SGHVS and CDR2 as FNYEAQ. The CDR3 loop spans 16 amino acids. As DNA, the CDR3 is TGTGCCAGCAGCTTGTATACAGGGGCGGGGGTCTACGAGCAGTACTTC. It encodes CASSLYTGAGVYEQYF.

This clone was detected once. The chain is built from TRBV18 and TRBJ2-5; 12 nucleotides line up with TRBD2. Trimming at V came to 4 bases and at J to 1 base, leaving 7 bases not matched to a gene. Germline assignment: CDR1 KGHSH and CDR2 LQKENI. This CDR3 has 17 amino acids. In nucleotides, the CDR3 is TGTGCCAGCTCACTAACGGGACTAGCGGGCCGCCAAGAGACCCAGTACTTC. Protein product: CASSLTGLAGRQETQYF.

V usage is TRBV27 and J usage is TRBJ2-7; 9 nucleotides align to TRBD1. This CDR3 is 16 amino acids long. V lost 4 bases, J lost 4 bases, and 11 bases stayed unmatched. The germline CDR1 and CDR2 sequences are MNHEY and SMNVEV (reference sequence). This chain's CDR3 is CASSSIRTGVRYEQYF. The CDR3 nucleotides read TGTGCCAGCAGTTCCATTCGGACAGGGGTTAGGTACGAGCAGTACTTC.

This clone came up once. This chain uses TRBV5-6 with TRBJ1-5; 9 nucleotides line up with TRBD1. The CDR3 length is 15 residues. The germline gives CDR1 SGHDT, CDR2 YYEEEE. Unmatched junction bases numbered 8, after V lost 3 bases and J lost 7 bases. The CDR3 region is CASSYGTGLQQPQHF. DNA of the CDR3: TGTGCCAGCAGCTACGGGACAGGGCTTCAACAGCCCCAGCATTTT.

The chain links TRBV6-5 to TRBJ2-1; 8 positions match TRBD2. This CDR3 region has 15 residues. V lost 6 bases and J lost 0; bases outside the gene matches: 4. Germline V gives CDR1 MNHEY, CDR2 SVGAGI. CDR3 protein: CASRLAGSSYNEQFF. As DNA, the CDR3 is TGTGCCAGCAGATTAGCGGGGAGCTCCTACAATGAGCAGTTCTTC.

The chain joins TRBV5-4 to TRBJ2-3, with 8 bases fitting TRBD2. V shed 2 bases and J 3 bases; nucleotides not matched to a gene: 5. The CDR3 covers 15 residues. Germline V lookup: CDR1 SGHNT, CDR2 YYREEE (reference sequence). The DNA of the CDR3 is TGTGCCAGCAGCTTCCGGGAGGGCAATACAGATACGCAGTATTTT. This gives the protein CASSFREGNTDTQYF.

Details on this clone: The DNA is omitted, as the CDR3 cannot be located on it reliably, and the CDR3 follows TCRdb's listing. The chain links TRBV28 to TRBJ2-7; the listed D gene, TRBD2, was not tested against the DNA. The CDR3 is 13 residues long, ends included. The V gene's germline CDR1 is MDHEN and CDR2 SYDVKM. The chain's CDR3 is CASSFLETGEQYF.

The rearrangement joins TRBV6-5 to TRBJ1-4, with D perhaps TRBD1 (6 bases). CDR3 length: 14 residues. Deletions cut 8 bases from V and 7 bases from J, with 17 bases between. Germline loops: CDR1 MNHEY, CDR2 SVGAGI. The CDR3 loop reads CASALRGWAEKLFF. In DNA, the CDR3 is TGTGCCAGCGCCCTAAGGGGGTGGGCTGAAAAACTGTTTTTT.

The chain uses TRBV5-6 and TRBJ2-2; D assignment may be TRBD1 or TRBD2 (5 bases each). The germline V gene encodes CDR1 SGHDT and CDR2 YYEEEE. With 1 base removed from V and 12 bases from J, the gap between germline ends came to 16 bases. CDR3 length: 14 residues. The CDR3, as DNA: TGTGCCAGCAGCTTGTGGGGGACCGGGGCTAAGCTGTTTTTT. Residues: CASSLWGTGAKLFF.

This chain joins TRBV5-1 and TRBJ1-1, with D tentatively TRBD1 (5 bases). Trimming cost V 6 bases and J 1 base, with 13 bases left between them. The CDR3 runs to 14 residues. Germline V gene sequence: CDR1 SGHRS, CDR2 YFSETQ. The CDR3 DNA sequence: TGCGCCAGCACGTTGGGACCGACGAACACTGAAGCTTTCTTT. Translated, it gives CASTLGPTNTEAFF.

This clone was seen only once. The chain is built from TRBV30 and TRBJ2-6; D uncertain. The CDR3 is 15 amino acids. Germline V gives CDR1 GTSNPN, CDR2 SVGIG (reference sequence). V lost 7 bases, J lost 0 bases, and 13 bases lay in between. The CDR3 region is CALDPLGSGANVLTF. CDR3 nucleotide sequence: TGTGCCTTGGACCCGCTAGGCTCTGGGGCCAACGTCCTGACTTTC.

The gene calls are TRBV18 and TRBJ2-7; 8 nucleotides agree with TRBD2. The trim removed 8 bases at V and 4 bases at J, leaving 7 bases unmatched. The germline V gene has CDR1 KGHSH and CDR2 LQKENI. This CDR3 spans 13 amino acids. As DNA, the CDR3 is TGTGCCAGCACCAGGAGCGGGAGTTACGAGCAGTACTTC. Translation: CASTRSGSYEQYF.

The sample holds one count of this clone. V gene TRBV5-1 combines with J gene TRBJ2-1; 7 bases agree with TRBD2. The germline V gene encodes CDR1 SGHRS and CDR2 YFSETQ. Germline trimming cut 6 bases from V and 9 bases from J; bases unmatched to any gene: 12. The CDR3 covers 14 residues. In nucleotides, the CDR3 is TGCGCCAGCACCAAGGTGCGGGAGCTTAGTGAGCAGTTCTTC. This codes for CASTKVRELSEQFF. Full variable domain (remainder filled in from reference TRBV5-1 and TRBJ2-1): KAGVTQTPRYLIKTRGQQVTLSCSPISGHRSVSWYQQTPGQGLQFLFEYFSETQRNKGNFPGRFSGRQFSNSRSEMNVSTLELGDSALYLCASTKVRELSEQFFGPGTRLTVL.

The sample holds a few counts of this clone. The chain couples TRBV30 to TRBJ2-7; D not certain. The V end was cut by 2 bases, the J end by 0 bases, with 5 bases between. CDR1 and CDR2 from the germline V gene are GTSNPN and SVGIG (reference sequence). The CDR3 runs 12 residues. CDR3 sequence (DNA): TGTGCCTGGAGTAGGGTCTCCTACGAGCAGTACTTC. Its protein product is CAWSRVSYEQYF. Complete variable domain (other parts from reference TRBV30 and TRBJ2-7): SQTIHQWPATLVQPVGSPLSLECTVEGTSNPNLYWYRQAAGRGLQLLFYSVGIGQISSEVPQNLSASRPQDRQFILSSKKLLLSDSGFYLCAWSRVSYEQYFGPGTRLTVT.